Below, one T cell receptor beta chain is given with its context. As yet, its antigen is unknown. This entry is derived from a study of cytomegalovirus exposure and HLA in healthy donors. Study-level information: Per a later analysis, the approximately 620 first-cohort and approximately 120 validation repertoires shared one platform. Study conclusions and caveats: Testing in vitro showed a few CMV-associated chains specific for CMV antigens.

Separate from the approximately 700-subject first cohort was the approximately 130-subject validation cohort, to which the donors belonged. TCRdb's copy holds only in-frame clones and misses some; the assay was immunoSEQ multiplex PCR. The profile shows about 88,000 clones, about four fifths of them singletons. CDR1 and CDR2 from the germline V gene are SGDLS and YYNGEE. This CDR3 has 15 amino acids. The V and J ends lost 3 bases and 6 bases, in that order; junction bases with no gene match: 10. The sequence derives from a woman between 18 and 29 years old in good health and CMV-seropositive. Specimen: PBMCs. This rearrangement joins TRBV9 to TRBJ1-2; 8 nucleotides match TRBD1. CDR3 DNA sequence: TGTGCCAGCAGCGCCTCGGACAGGGTATTCGATGGCTACACCTTC. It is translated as CASSASDRVFDGYTF.